Listed below are T cell receptor beta chains from one sample, sequenced in a study of blood T cells in healthy people across ages. A single record per CDR3 protein comes from TCRdb applying MiXCR to the 5' RACE reads. Of 1 million or so distinct CDR3 sequences detected, over 35% appear once; the ten largest clones hold 15% to 20%. The sample comprised blood. The receptors originated from a woman aged 55 to 70 in good health. Both conserved end residues are part of each CDR3. A D gene is named only where the DNA matches it firmly. The listing skips clone size in some rows; elsewhere it reads once, few, many or a size class.

J gene: TRBJ2-7; CDR3 length: 16; clone size: .; D gene: TRBD2; V gene: TRBV10-3; CDR3 DNA: TGTGCCATCAGTAGGGGACTAGCGGGTTATCTCTACGAGCAGTACTTC; CDR3 protein: CAISRGLAGYLYEQYF
J gene: TRBJ1-4; CDR3 length: 12; clone size: few; D gene: .; V gene: TRBV29-1; CDR3 DNA: TGCAGCGCCGGACAGTTTGGTGAAAAACTGTTTTTT; CDR3 protein: CSAGQFGEKLFF
J gene: TRBJ2-7; CDR3 length: 14; clone size: .; D gene: .; V gene: TRBV2; CDR3 DNA: TGTGCCAGCAGTGAAAGTCTCTTCGGCCGCGAGCAGTACTTC; CDR3 protein: CASSESLFGREQYF
J gene: TRBJ2-1; CDR3 length: 16; clone size: .; D gene: .; V gene: TRBV12-3/TRBV12-4; CDR3 DNA: TGTGCCAGCAGTGGCGACGGGGGCAGGCGAAGCAATGAGCAGTTCTTC; CDR3 protein: CASSGDGGRRSNEQFF
J gene: TRBJ2-1; CDR3 length: 15; clone size: .; D gene: TRBD2; V gene: TRBV20-1; CDR3 DNA: TGCAGTGCTAGAGAGACTAGCGGGGGGACTATAAAGCAGTTCTTC; CDR3 protein: CSARETSGGTIKQFF
J gene: TRBJ2-3; CDR3 length: 13; clone size: .; D gene: .; V gene: TRBV7-3; CDR3 DNA: TGTGCCAGCAGCTTAAGAGGTTGGGATACGCAGTATTTT; CDR3 protein: CASSLRGWDTQYF
J gene: TRBJ2-3; CDR3 length: 16; clone size: few; D gene: TRBD1; V gene: TRBV6-5; CDR3 DNA: TGTGCCAGCAGGAGAGATACACAGGGGGCCTCAGATACGCAGTATTTT; CDR3 protein: CASRRDTQGASDTQYF
J gene: TRBJ2-7; CDR3 length: 16; clone size: few; D gene: .; V gene: TRBV24-1; CDR3 DNA: TGTGCCACCAGTGGTATAGCGAGTTTGAGGTACAATGAGCAGTACTTC; CDR3 protein: CATSGIASLRYNEQYF
J gene: TRBJ2-1; CDR3 length: 13; clone size: .; D gene: .; V gene: TRBV7-2; CDR3 DNA: TGTGCCAGCAGCTTTAATCCCGGCAATGAGCAGTTCTTC; CDR3 protein: CASSFNPGNEQFF
J gene: TRBJ2-5; CDR3 length: 16; clone size: .; D gene: .; V gene: TRBV4-1; CDR3 DNA: TGCGCCAGCAGCCAAGAGCGGACTAGGGGGCAAGAGACCCAGTACTTC; CDR3 protein: CASSQERTRGQETQYF
J gene: TRBJ1-2; CDR3 length: 15; clone size: .; D gene: TRBD1; V gene: TRBV10-3; CDR3 DNA: TGTGCCATCAGTGAGGGGACAGGGGGCAACTATGGCTACACCTTC; CDR3 protein: CAISEGTGGNYGYTF
J gene: TRBJ1-4; CDR3 length: 14; clone size: .; D gene: .; V gene: TRBV6-5; CDR3 DNA: TGTGCCAGCAGAGCCAGGGGCGGGAATGAAAAACTGTTTTTT; CDR3 protein: CASRARGGNEKLFF
J gene: TRBJ2-7; CDR3 length: 13; clone size: .; D gene: TRBD1; V gene: TRBV5-1; CDR3 DNA: TGCGCCAGCAGTCAGGGGGTGGTCAATGAGCAGTACTTC; CDR3 protein: CASSQGVVNEQYF
J gene: TRBJ2-7; CDR3 length: 14; clone size: few; D gene: .; V gene: TRBV6-6; CDR3 DNA: TGTGCCAGCAGCTATCTCGGAGGATCTGACGAGCAGTACTTC; CDR3 protein: CASSYLGGSDEQYF
J gene: TRBJ1-1; CDR3 length: 11; clone size: few; D gene: .; V gene: TRBV20-1; CDR3 DNA: TGCAGTGCTAGTACGCTCTTGAAAGCTTTCTTT; CDR3 protein: CSASTLLKAFF
J gene: TRBJ2-1; CDR3 length: 16; clone size: .; D gene: .; V gene: TRBV6-1; CDR3 DNA: TGTGCCAGCAGTGGAGGCGTAGACAGCTCCTACAATGAGCAGTTCTTC; CDR3 protein: CASSGGVDSSYNEQFF
J gene: TRBJ2-5; CDR3 length: 15; clone size: few; D gene: TRBD1; V gene: TRBV7-2; CDR3 DNA: TGTGCCAGCAGCTTAGGGACAGGGGGCGAAGAGACCCAGTACTTC; CDR3 protein: CASSLGTGGEETQYF
J gene: TRBJ2-7; CDR3 length: 15; clone size: once; D gene: .; V gene: TRBV19; CDR3 DNA: TGTGCCAGTAGTATAGCGGCGACGCCGGTCTACGAGCAGTACTTC; CDR3 protein: CASSIAATPVYEQYF
J gene: TRBJ1-1; CDR3 length: 14; clone size: .; D gene: .; V gene: TRBV10-1; CDR3 DNA: TGCGCCAGCAGCGCCGAGGCGTGGGCCGGCATGGCTTTCTTT; CDR3 protein: CASSAEAWAGMAFF
J gene: TRBJ2-1; CDR3 length: 19; clone size: .; D gene: TRBD2; V gene: TRBV5-1; CDR3 DNA: TGCGCCAGCAGCCTTAAAGGGGGGATTAGCGGGAGGGCGTACAATGAGCAGTTCTTC; CDR3 protein: CASSLKGGISGRAYNEQFF
J gene: TRBJ2-1; CDR3 length: 14; clone size: .; D gene: .; V gene: TRBV4-1; CDR3 DNA: TGCGCCAGCAGCCAGGAGACGGTTTACAATGAGCAGTTCTTC; CDR3 protein: CASSQETVYNEQFF
J gene: TRBJ2-3; CDR3 length: 13; clone size: few; D gene: .; V gene: TRBV6-1; CDR3 DNA: TGTGCCAGCAGTGATAGTGGGTGGGGTACGCAGTATTTT; CDR3 protein: CASSDSGWGTQYF
J gene: TRBJ1-1; CDR3 length: 13; clone size: .; D gene: TRBD1; V gene: TRBV20-1; CDR3 DNA: TGCAGTGCTTTCGGGACAGAGAACACTGAAGCTTTCTTT; CDR3 protein: CSAFGTENTEAFF
J gene: TRBJ2-1; CDR3 length: 16; clone size: .; D gene: TRBD2; V gene: TRBV20-1; CDR3 DNA: TGCAGTGTCGCCTTCGTCAGCGGGAGGGCCGACAATGAGCAGTTCTTC; CDR3 protein: CSVAFVSGRADNEQFF
J gene: TRBJ2-7; CDR3 length: 12; clone size: .; D gene: .; V gene: TRBV28; CDR3 DNA: TGTGCCAGCAGTTTATTTAGGTACGAGCAGTACTTC; CDR3 protein: CASSLFRYEQYF
J gene: TRBJ2-1; CDR3 length: 18; clone size: few; D gene: .; V gene: TRBV5-1; CDR3 DNA: TGCGCCAGCAGCTCAGGCCTTACCAGCGGGCCCTCCTACAATGAGCAGTTCTTC; CDR3 protein: CASSSGLTSGPSYNEQFF
J gene: TRBJ2-7; CDR3 length: 13; clone size: .; D gene: TRBD1; V gene: TRBV5-6; CDR3 DNA: TGTGCCAGCAGCTGGACAGGGCCCTACAAGCAGTACTTC; CDR3 protein: CASSWTGPYKQYF
J gene: TRBJ2-5; CDR3 length: 13; clone size: .; D gene: .; V gene: TRBV10-3; CDR3 DNA: TGTGCCACCCAGGACTCCCGAGGGGGGACCCAGTACTTC; CDR3 protein: CATQDSRGGTQYF
J gene: TRBJ2-3; CDR3 length: 13; clone size: few; D gene: .; V gene: TRBV29-1; CDR3 DNA: TGCAGCGTAGCCCCGCGTGGCCTCCCGGTGCAGTATTTT; CDR3 protein: CSVAPRGLPVQYF
J gene: TRBJ2-3; CDR3 length: 16; clone size: few; D gene: TRBD2; V gene: TRBV6-5; CDR3 DNA: TGTGCCAGCAGTTACTCGGGACTAACACACACAGATACGCAGTATTTT; CDR3 protein: CASSYSGLTHTDTQYF
J gene: TRBJ1-2; CDR3 length: 12; clone size: few; D gene: TRBD1; V gene: TRBV29-1; CDR3 DNA: TGCAGCGTCACAGGGGGCTACTATGGCTACACCTTC; CDR3 protein: CSVTGGYYGYTF
J gene: TRBJ1-2; CDR3 length: 13; clone size: .; D gene: TRBD1; V gene: TRBV20-1; CDR3 DNA: TGCAGTGCTATGGCCAGGGGGGCCTATGGCTACACCTTC; CDR3 protein: CSAMARGAYGYTF
J gene: TRBJ1-2; CDR3 length: 16; clone size: .; D gene: .; V gene: TRBV12-3/TRBV12-4; CDR3 DNA: TGTGCCAGCAGGCGAGTGGGCCAGGGGAGTATGAGTGGCTACACCTTC; CDR3 protein: CASRRVGQGSMSGYTF
J gene: TRBJ2-5; CDR3 length: 14; clone size: .; D gene: .; V gene: TRBV10-1; CDR3 DNA: TGCGCCAGCATCCCCTTTGGGGCTCAAGAGACCCAGTACTTC; CDR3 protein: CASIPFGAQETQYF
J gene: TRBJ2-7; CDR3 length: 16; clone size: .; D gene: .; V gene: TRBV5-1; CDR3 DNA: TGCGCCAGCAGCCAGGGGACTCGCGAAATTTCCTACGAGCAGTACTTC; CDR3 protein: CASSQGTREISYEQYF
J gene: TRBJ2-6; CDR3 length: 15; clone size: .; D gene: .; V gene: TRBV6-5; CDR3 DNA: TGTGCCGGCAGTTACTGGGGGGCTGGGGCCAACGTCCTGACTTTC; CDR3 protein: CAGSYWGAGANVLTF
J gene: TRBJ2-6; CDR3 length: 20; clone size: .; D gene: .; V gene: TRBV3-1; CDR3 DNA: TGTGCCAGCAGCCAATCGGGTGTGGCAGGATCTCATTCTGGGGCCAACGTCCTGACTTTC; CDR3 protein: CASSQSGVAGSHSGANVLTF
J gene: TRBJ2-5; CDR3 length: 18; clone size: .; D gene: TRBD2; V gene: TRBV3-1; CDR3 DNA: TGTGCCAGCAGCCCCCGACTACCTAGCGGGAGAGCCCCCAGTGAGCAGTACTTC; CDR3 protein: CASSPRLPSGRAPSEQYF
J gene: TRBJ1-1; CDR3 length: 12; clone size: .; D gene: .; V gene: TRBV28; CDR3 DNA: TGTGCCAGCAGATTAAAGGGGACTGAAGCTTTCTTT; CDR3 protein: CASRLKGTEAFF
J gene: TRBJ2-1; CDR3 length: 16; clone size: .; D gene: TRBD2; V gene: TRBV11-3; CDR3 DNA: TGTGCCAGCAGCTTAGCCCCGACCGGGACTAGCAATGAGCAGTTCTTC; CDR3 protein: CASSLAPTGTSNEQFF
J gene: TRBJ2-3; CDR3 length: 14; clone size: few; D gene: .; V gene: TRBV5-1; CDR3 DNA: TGCGCCAGCAGCTTACGATCTGACACAGATACGCAGTATTTT; CDR3 protein: CASSLRSDTDTQYF
J gene: TRBJ1-5; CDR3 length: 13; clone size: .; D gene: .; V gene: TRBV11-2; CDR3 DNA: TGTGCCAGCAGCTTTATTGATAACCAGCCCCAGCATTTT; CDR3 protein: CASSFIDNQPQHF
J gene: TRBJ2-5; CDR3 length: 14; clone size: few; D gene: TRBD2; V gene: TRBV20-1; CDR3 DNA: TGCAGTGCTAGGGGGACTAGCGGGAGTGAGACCCAGTACTTC; CDR3 protein: CSARGTSGSETQYF
J gene: TRBJ2-3; CDR3 length: 14; clone size: .; D gene: .; V gene: TRBV5-1; CDR3 DNA: TGCGCCAGCAGCTTGGAAGGTATCACAGATACGCAGTATTTT; CDR3 protein: CASSLEGITDTQYF
J gene: TRBJ1-1; CDR3 length: 15; clone size: .; D gene: TRBD1; V gene: TRBV28; CDR3 DNA: TGTGCCAGCAGTTCCACGGGGACAGGGGGAACTGAAGCTTTCTTT; CDR3 protein: CASSSTGTGGTEAFF
J gene: TRBJ1-1; CDR3 length: 13; clone size: .; D gene: .; V gene: TRBV29-1; CDR3 DNA: TGCAGCGTTGAAGGAAGTGTGGACACTGAAGCTTTCTTT; CDR3 protein: CSVEGSVDTEAFF
J gene: TRBJ2-1; CDR3 length: 15; clone size: .; D gene: TRBD2; V gene: TRBV13; CDR3 DNA: TGTGCCAGCAGCTCTAGCGGGAGATTAACCAATGAGCAGTTCTTC; CDR3 protein: CASSSSGRLTNEQFF
J gene: TRBJ2-2; CDR3 length: 15; clone size: .; D gene: TRBD2; V gene: TRBV10-3; CDR3 DNA: TGTGCCATCAGCCGCACTAGCGGGAACACCGGGGAGCTGTTTTTT; CDR3 protein: CAISRTSGNTGELFF
J gene: TRBJ2-7; CDR3 length: 14; clone size: few; D gene: .; V gene: TRBV28; CDR3 DNA: TGTGCCAGCAGTTTAACAGGGAGTGCCTACGAGCAGTACTTC; CDR3 protein: CASSLTGSAYEQYF
J gene: TRBJ2-1; CDR3 length: 16; clone size: few; D gene: TRBD1; V gene: TRBV5-1; CDR3 DNA: TGCGCCAGCAGCTTGGCGGGACAGACTTCCTACAATGAGCAGTTCTTC; CDR3 protein: CASSLAGQTSYNEQFF
J gene: TRBJ2-1; CDR3 length: 14; clone size: .; D gene: .; V gene: TRBV13; CDR3 DNA: TGTGCCAGCAGCTTACCGCCCGGGACCCATGAGCAGTTCTTC; CDR3 protein: CASSLPPGTHEQFF
J gene: TRBJ2-2; CDR3 length: 15; clone size: .; D gene: TRBD2; V gene: TRBV12-3/TRBV12-4; CDR3 DNA: TGTGCCAGCAGTTTAGACGGGAGGGACACCGGGGAGCTGTTTTTT; CDR3 protein: CASSLDGRDTGELFF
J gene: TRBJ2-5; CDR3 length: 14; clone size: .; D gene: TRBD1; V gene: TRBV28; CDR3 DNA: TGTGCCAGCGAAGGACAGGGGGCCTCGGGTGAGCAGTACTTC; CDR3 protein: CASEGQGASGEQYF